The clone carrying this T cell receptor (beta chain) was detected only a few times. The antigen remains undetermined. The sample carries other DNA sequences with the same CDR3. CDR3 size: 16 residues. Germline V gives CDR1 LGHNA, CDR2 YNFKEQ. Trimming left V 1 base short and J 1 base short, with 13 bases between. Several immunoSEQ plates received, in even portions, the genomic DNA of each subset. Repertoires were generated with immunoSEQ multiplex PCR, while TCRdb's copy carries only in-frame clones and drops some. This sample yields roughly 500,000 clones, of which approximately 82% are seen a single time; 12% belongs to the top ten. The sample originates from a study of shared clonotypes between healthy human individuals. Study results and limitations: The sampled material consisted only of blood, and tissue repertoires are likely to differ.

This receptor was identified in a woman in her thirties or forties in good health. Some clones in this sample may be carry-over from other donors' samples. Sequenced sample: PBMCs. The rearrangement uses TRBV4-2 and TRBJ1-1, with unresolved D. Written as DNA, the CDR3 is TGTGCCAGCAGCCAAGTTCACAGCAACAAGAACACTGAAGCTTTCTTT. This gives the protein CASSQVHSNKNTEAFF.